Sequencing of this T cell receptor beta chain was carried out in a study of molecular identifiers for immune sequencing clone quantification. Study as a whole: Five portions were made in replicates from RNA of approximately 22,000 or 94,000 naive CD8 cells, and four underwent sequencing. General study findings and limits: Beyond 20 RNA copies, clones held over 99% of effector molecules, compared with under 1% in naive cells.

This clonotype was counted ten times or more. Its antigen is unidentified. The CDR3 runs 14 residues. Unmatched junction bases numbered 2, after V lost 2 bases and J lost 1 base. CDR1 is DFQATT, CDR2 SNEGSKA, per germline (reference sequence). Library preparation followed earlier protocols using designated TCR primers. TCRdb re-called the PCR reads with MiXCR, one entry per CDR3 protein. This table holds hundreds of thousands of distinct CDR3 sequences, 25% found once. Sequencing was performed on naive CD8+ T cells from blood, with Jurkat cell RNA spiked in. Subset reported: FACS-sorted CD8+CD4-CCR7+CD45RA+ naive T cells. This TCR derives from a human donor in good health. Some libraries in this study had Jurkat cell RNA spiked in. This rearrangement joins TRBV20-1 to TRBJ1-5; 7 bases map to TRBD1. The CDR3 DNA sequence: TGCAGTGCTAGAAGGGACAGCAGCAATCAGCCCCAGCATTTT. As protein: CSARRDSSNQPQHF.